The next 12 T cell receptor beta chains were all read from a single sample in a study of blood T cells in healthy people across ages. It was with a sample-barcoded 5' primer and a J-beta primer mix that a second PCR of roughly 6 to 11 cycles was run. TCRdb re-called the 5' RACE reads with MiXCR, one entry per CDR3 protein. The table includes around 650,000 distinct CDR3 sequences, about 32% detected once. Sample: blood. The receptors were sampled from a woman of 80 years or more in good health.

This clonotype turned up a few times. This chain uses TRBV5-1 with TRBJ2-2; no clear D. The CDR3 spans 15 residues. The V end was cut by 0 bases, the J end by 7 bases, with 13 bases between. CDR1 is SGHRS, CDR2 YFSETQ, per germline. CDR3 bases: TGCGCCAGCAGCTTGGACAGTTCCCCGAGCGGGGAGCTGTTTTTT. As protein: CASSLDSSPSGELFF.

Of note for this clonotype: This may be a read error, as it is one base from a much larger clone. V and J are TRBV6-6 and TRBJ2-5; 7 bases are shared with TRBD2. Near its end, the DNA agrees better with TRBJ2-7, so the J call may be wrong. Germline V gene sequence: CDR1 MNHNY, CDR2 SVGAGI (reference sequence). CDR3 size: 15 residues. This CDR3 is CASRQIAGDGCEQYF. CDR3 sequence (DNA): TGTGCCAGCAGGCAAATCGCGGGGGACGGGTGCGAGCAGTACTTC.

This clonotype occurred many times. The chain uses TRBV6-5 and TRBJ1-1; D not certain. Germline assignment: CDR1 MNHEY and CDR2 SVGAGI. Between the trimmed V and J ends, which lost 2 bases and 1 base, there was a span of 8 bases. The CDR3 covers 14 residues. Written as DNA, the CDR3 is TGTGCCAGCAGTTACGACTTTGCGAACACTGAAGCTTTCTTT. Its translation: CASSYDFANTEAFF.

As regards this clonotype: One end of the junction does not line up with germline, which may come from a read error. CDR3 bases: TGTGCCAGCAGCACGACAGGGGGCGCGAATCGGCCCCAGCATTTT. It is translated as CASSTTGGANRPQHF. V gene TRBV7-2 combines with J gene TRBJ1-5; the match to TRBD1 covers 10 bases. Germline loops: CDR1 SGHTA, CDR2 FQGNSA. This CDR3 is built from 15 residues.

This chain links TRBV7-2 with TRBJ2-5, with TRBD2 as a possible D gene (6 bases). The V gene lost 1 base and the J gene lost 1 base, with 13 bases spanning the gap. Germline lookup yields CDR1 SGHTA and CDR2 FQGNSA. This CDR3 is 16 amino acids long. This CDR3 reads CASSLGWRGSQETQYF. The DNA of the CDR3 is TGTGCCAGCAGCTTAGGTTGGCGGGGATCCCAAGAGACCCAGTACTTC.

Only a few counts were recorded for this clonotype. The CDR3 sequence is CASSDREGDEKLFF. In DNA form, the CDR3 reads TGTGCCAGCAGTGACAGGGAAGGGGATGAAAAACTGTTTTTT. The chain uses TRBV2 and TRBJ1-4; TRBD1 might be the D (5 bases). The CDR3 covers 14 residues. V lost 3 bases, J lost 6 bases, and 11 bases lay in between. The V gene's germline CDR1 is SNHLY and CDR2 FYNNEI.

This clonotype was recorded at least ten times. V gene TRBV27 combines with J gene TRBJ1-2; TRBD1 matches 7 bases. The germline CDR1 and CDR2 sequences are MNHEY and SMNVEV (reference sequence). J lost 4 bases, V lost 5 bases, and 10 bases had no gene match. CDR3 length: 15 amino acids. The DNA for the CDR3 is TGTGCCAGCAGTCCCCTTACAGGGGCCGTCTATGGCTACACCTTC. Its protein product is CASSPLTGAVYGYTF.

Notes on this clonotype: One end of the junction is discordant with germline, which a read error may explain. The chain joins TRBV6-1 to TRBJ2-3; tentative D call: TRBD2 (6 bases). Looked up from germline, CDR1 is MNHNS and CDR2 is SASEGT. This CDR3 is built from 14 residues. Written as DNA, the CDR3 is TGTGCCAGCAGTCTGGAGGGTATGGCAGATACGCGGTATTTT. Its translation is CASSLEGMADTRYF.

This clonotype has a handful of counts. With a much larger clone just one base away, this may be a read error. The chain links TRBV7-3 to TRBJ2-5, with no clear D. CDR3 length equals 15 residues. V was cut by 5 bases and J by 11 bases, with 24 bases left in between. Germline V gene lookup returns CDR1 SGHTA and CDR2 FQGTGA. The CDR3 protein is CASSRVPRKYNEQYF. CDR3 nucleotide sequence: TGTGCCAGCAGCCGAGTCCCGCGCAAGTACAATGAGCAGTACTTC.

This chain joins TRBV5-1 and TRBJ2-3; 11 bases map to TRBD2. Germline CDR1 reads SGHRS; CDR2 reads YFSETQ. Trimming removed 3 bases from V and 4 bases from J; junction bases left unmatched: 4. This CDR3 is 15 amino acids long. CDR3 region: CASSWGLADSDTQYF. As DNA, the CDR3 is TGCGCCAGCAGCTGGGGACTAGCGGACTCAGATACGCAGTATTTT.

The chain is built from TRBV24-1 and TRBJ2-2; 9 bases align to TRBD2. The junction had 1 base not matched to a gene; V was cut back by 0 bases and J by 0 bases. CDR1 is KGHDR, CDR2 SFDVKD, per germline. The CDR3 loop spans 17 amino acids. This CDR3 reads CATSDLGLATNTGELFF. The CDR3 DNA sequence: TGTGCCACCAGTGATTTGGGACTAGCGACGAACACCGGGGAGCTGTTTTTT.

This chain links TRBV6-2 or TRBV6-3 with TRBJ2-6; unclear D gene. The CDR3 extends over 8 amino acids. The ends were cut back, 0 bases at V and 18 bases at J, with 0 bases in the middle. CDR1 and CDR2 from the germline V gene are MNHEY and SVGEGT. As DNA, the CDR3 is TGTGCCAGCAGTTACTCGACTTTC. Protein product: CASSYSTF.